This T cell receptor (beta chain) appears in the sequencing data of a study of post-analysis software for immune sequencing data. CDR1 and CDR2 from the germline V gene are DFQATT and SNEGSKA (reference sequence). The CDR3 is made up of 12 amino acids. V trimming: 4 bases; J trimming: 4 bases; junction bases outside the gene matches: 3. To note about this clonotype: No antigen is known for it.

Sequencing libraries made from TCR beta cDNA carried unique molecular identifiers. Each CDR3 protein gets one entry after TCRdb re-called the PCR reads with MiXCR. This repertoire shows approximately 460,000 distinct CDR3 sequences, roughly 45% found once; its top ten account for around 10%. Notes on the study in general: In patients, TRBV5-6, TRBV5-1 and TRBV20-1 belonged to four or five TRBV segments found more frequently than in controls.

The sample taken for sequencing was blood. The receptor's source is a girl aged 10-17 years with multiple sclerosis. The chain is built from TRBV20-1 and TRBJ1-2, with TRBD1 identical over 7 bases. The CDR3: CSAIRDSYGYTF. The DNA for the CDR3 is TGCAGTGCTATCCGGGACAGCTATGGCTACACCTTC.